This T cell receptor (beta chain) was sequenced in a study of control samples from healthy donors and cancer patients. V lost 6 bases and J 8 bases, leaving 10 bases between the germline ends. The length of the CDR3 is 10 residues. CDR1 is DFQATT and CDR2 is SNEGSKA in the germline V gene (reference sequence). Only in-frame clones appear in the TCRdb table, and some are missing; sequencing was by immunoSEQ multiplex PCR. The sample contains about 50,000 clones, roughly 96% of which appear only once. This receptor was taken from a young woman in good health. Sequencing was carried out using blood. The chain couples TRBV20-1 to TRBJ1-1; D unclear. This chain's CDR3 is CSATTIEAFF. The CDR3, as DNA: TGCAGTGCAACCACGATCGAAGCTTTCTTT.